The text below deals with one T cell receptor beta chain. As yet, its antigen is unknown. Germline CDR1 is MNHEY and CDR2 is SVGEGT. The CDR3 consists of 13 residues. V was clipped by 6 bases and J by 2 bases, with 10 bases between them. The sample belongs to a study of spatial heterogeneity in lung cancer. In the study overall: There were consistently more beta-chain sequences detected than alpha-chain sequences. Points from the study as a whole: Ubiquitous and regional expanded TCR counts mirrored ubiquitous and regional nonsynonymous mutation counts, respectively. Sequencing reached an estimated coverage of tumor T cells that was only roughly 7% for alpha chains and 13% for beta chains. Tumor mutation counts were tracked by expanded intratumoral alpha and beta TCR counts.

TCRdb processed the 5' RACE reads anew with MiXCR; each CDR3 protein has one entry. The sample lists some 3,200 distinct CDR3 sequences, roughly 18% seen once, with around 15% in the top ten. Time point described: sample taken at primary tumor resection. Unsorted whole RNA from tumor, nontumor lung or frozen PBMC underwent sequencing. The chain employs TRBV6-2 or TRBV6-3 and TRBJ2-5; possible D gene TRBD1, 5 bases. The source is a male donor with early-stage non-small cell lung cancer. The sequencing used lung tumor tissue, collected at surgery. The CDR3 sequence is CASSKTEQETQYF. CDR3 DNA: TGTGCCAGCAGCAAGACAGAACAAGAGACCCAGTACTTC.